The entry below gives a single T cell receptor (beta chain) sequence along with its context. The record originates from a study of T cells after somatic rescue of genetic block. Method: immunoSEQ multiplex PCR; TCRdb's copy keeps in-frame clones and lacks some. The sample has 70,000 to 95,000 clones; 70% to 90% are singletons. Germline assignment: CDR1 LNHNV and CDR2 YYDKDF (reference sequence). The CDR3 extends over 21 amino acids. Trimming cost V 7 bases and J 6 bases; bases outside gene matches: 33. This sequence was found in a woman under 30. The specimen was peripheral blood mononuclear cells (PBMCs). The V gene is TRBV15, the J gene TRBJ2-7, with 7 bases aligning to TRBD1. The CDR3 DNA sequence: TGTGCCACCACCGATACTAGGGTAGGAAAAGGAAGACAGGGCATTTCGGGCGAGCAGTACTTC. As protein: CATTDTRVGKGRQGISGEQYF.